The 30 T cell receptor beta chains given below trace back to one sample, sequenced in a study of shared clonotypes between healthy human individuals. TCRdb keeps only in-frame clones here, not all; method: immunoSEQ multiplex PCR. The sample lists around 980,000 clones; approximately 78% were seen once. What was sequenced was memory CD4+ T cells from PBMCs. The subset: CD45RA-negative fraction. The origin of the receptors is a man younger than 30 in good health. Some clones in this sample may be carry-over from other donors' samples.

This clone was seen once. The rearrangement joins TRBV28 to TRBJ2-7, with 7 nucleotides matching TRBD1. The CDR3 loop spans 15 amino acids. Germline V lookup: CDR1 MDHEN, CDR2 SYDVKM. V lost 5 bases, J lost 3 bases, and 10 bases stayed unmatched. CDR3 in amino acids: CASSGPRQGDYEQYF. DNA for the CDR3: TGTGCCAGCAGTGGGCCAAGGCAGGGGGACTACGAGCAGTACTTC. The entire variable domain, with the rest obtained from reference TRBV28 and TRBJ2-7, is as follows: DVKVTQSSRYLVKRTGEKVFLECVQDMDHENMFWYRQDPGLGLRLIYFSYDVKMKEKGDIPEGYSVSREKKERFSLILESASTNQTSMYLCASSGPRQGDYEQYFGPGTRLTVT.

The chain has TRBV28 and TRBJ2-7; D is unresolved. Trimming took off 3 bases at V and 6 bases at J, with 6 bases between the two ends. Germline loops: CDR1 MDHEN, CDR2 SYDVKM. The CDR3 totals 11 residues. The CDR3 DNA sequence: TGTGCCAGCAGTTTTTTTCGCGAGCAGTACTTC. Translated, it gives CASSFFREQYF. The entire variable domain, with the rest obtained from reference TRBV28 and TRBJ2-7, is as follows: DVKVTQSSRYLVKRTGEKVFLECVQDMDHENMFWYRQDPGLGLRLIYFSYDVKMKEKGDIPEGYSVSREKKERFSLILESASTNQTSMYLCASSFFREQYFGPGTRLTVT.

The gene calls are TRBV5-4 and TRBJ2-5, with D possibly called TRBD1 or TRBD2 (5 bases each). Germline V gene data show CDR1 as SGHNT and CDR2 as YYREEE (reference sequence). V shed 5 bases and J shed 0 bases, with 11 bases lying between them. The CDR3 covers 14 residues. Here the CDR3 DNA reads TGTGCCAGCAGGTTCGGGACGGACCAAGAGACCCAGTACTTC. Translation: CASRFGTDQETQYF.

A few counts support this clone. The genes are TRBV28 and TRBJ2-3; D uncertain. V shed 2 bases and J shed 2 bases, with 11 bases lying between them. CDR3 length equals 15 residues. Germline CDR1 is MDHEN and CDR2 is SYDVKM. CDR3 amino acids: CASSLLKQFTDTQYF. The CDR3 bases are TGTGCCAGCAGTTTACTTAAGCAGTTCACAGATACGCAGTATTTT.

J is TRBJ2-5 and V is TRBV19, with D possibly TRBD1 on 6 matching bases. Germline CDR1 reads LNHDA; CDR2 reads SQIVND (reference sequence). V dropped 3 bases and J dropped 2 bases, with 16 bases sitting between them. The CDR3 runs to 16 residues. The CDR3 reads CASSIALGTLQETQYF. CDR3 DNA sequence: TGTGCCAGTAGTATCGCCCTCGGGACACTACAAGAGACCCAGTACTTC.

The CDR3 DNA sequence: TGTGCCAGCAGCCAAGACAGGATCCCAGATACGCAGTATTTT. This translates into CASSQDRIPDTQYF. The chain recombines TRBV7-3 with TRBJ2-3, with a weak D call TRBD1 (6 bases). The CDR3 loop spans 14 amino acids. Between the trimmed V and J ends, which lost 5 bases and 4 bases, there was a span of 13 bases. Germline CDR1 is SGHTA and CDR2 is FQGTGA.

The chain links TRBV12-5 to TRBJ2-2, with 7 positions matching TRBD1. Looked up from germline, CDR1 is LGHNT and CDR2 is FRNRAP. The CDR3 is made up of 14 amino acids. V was pared by 6 bases and J by 3 bases, with 4 bases of the junction left unmatched. The CDR3 reads CASGTGWDTGELFF. CDR3 in DNA: TGTGCTAGTGGGACAGGGTGGGACACCGGGGAGCTGTTTTTT.

The chain employs TRBV5-8 and TRBJ2-5; 12 bases fit TRBD1. This CDR3 is built from 15 residues. Germline V lookup: CDR1 SGHTS, CDR2 YDEGEE. The trim removed 2 bases at V and 4 bases at J, leaving 3 bases unmatched. CDR3 residues: CASSLGTGGRETQYF. The CDR3 DNA sequence: TGTGCCAGCAGCTTAGGGACAGGGGGCCGAGAGACCCAGTACTTC.

This clone was observed a few times. The V and J genes are TRBV27 and TRBJ1-5; a possible D gene is TRBD1 (5 bases). V was shortened by 2 bases and J by 7 bases, with 12 bases between the two germline ends. Germline-derived CDR1 and CDR2 are MNHEY and SMNVEV (reference sequence). This CDR3 region has 14 residues. CDR3 DNA sequence: TGTGCCAGCAGTTTAAGGGGTTCGGGACAGCCCCAGCATTTT. This sequence encodes CASSLRGSGQPQHF.

The chain recombines TRBV6-5 with TRBJ2-5; 9 nucleotides line up with TRBD2. Losses at the gene ends were 6 bases for V and 4 bases for J; bases not matched to a gene: 3. CDR3 length: 13 residues. Germline lookup yields CDR1 MNHEY and CDR2 SVGAGI. The CDR3 protein is CASSQLAGETQYF. The CDR3, as DNA: TGTGCCAGCAGCCAACTAGCGGGAGAGACCCAGTACTTC.

This clone has only a few counts. V and J are TRBV2 and TRBJ1-3; D not resolved. V was cut by 3 bases and J by 3 bases, with 3 bases left in between. Germline V CDR1 and CDR2: SNHLY, FYNNEI. The CDR3 has 12 amino acids. The CDR3, as DNA: TGTGCCAGCAGTGATATTGGAAACACCATATATTTT. Amino acids: CASSDIGNTIYF.

This clone was found once. The CDR3 sequence: CASRPGPNTGELFF. CDR3 nucleotide sequence: TGTGCCAGCCGTCCGGGACCCAACACCGGGGAGCTGTTTTTT. The gene calls are TRBV7-3 and TRBJ2-2, with D possibly called TRBD1 or TRBD2 (5 bases each). The V end lost 8 bases, the J end lost 2 bases, and 12 bases lay between the germline ends. Germline loops: CDR1 SGHTA, CDR2 FQGTGA. CDR3 length: 14 residues.

The gene calls are TRBV7-3 and TRBJ2-3, with 8 bases fitting TRBD2. Trimming removed 2 bases from V and 1 base from J; junction bases left unmatched: 14. Germline V gives CDR1 SGHTA, CDR2 FQGTGA. The CDR3 is 19 amino acids. CDR3 sequence: CASSLDGTGRAPGTDTQYF. DNA of the CDR3: TGTGCCAGCAGCTTAGATGGAACCGGGAGGGCCCCGGGCACAGATACGCAGTATTTT.

CDR3 sequence (DNA): TGTGCCATCAGGCCGCGGGACAGGGGGTCGAACACTGAAGCTTTCTTT. Amino acid sequence: CAIRPRDRGSNTEAFF. The chain uses TRBV10-3 and TRBJ1-1; 11 nucleotides match TRBD1. The CDR3 loop spans 16 amino acids. The germline gives CDR1 ENHRY, CDR2 SYGVKD. V gave up 6 bases and J gave up 1 base; unmatched junction bases: 7.

J is TRBJ1-3 and V is TRBV5-1; D uncertain. This CDR3 contains 14 residues. The V gene lost 4 bases and the J gene lost 0 bases, with 8 bases spanning the gap. Germline CDR1 and CDR2: SGHRS and YFSETQ. The CDR3 protein is CASSRTGSGNTIYF. The CDR3 DNA reads TGCGCCAGCAGCCGGACGGGCTCTGGAAACACCATATATTTT.

This chain joins TRBV5-1 and TRBJ2-1; unclear D gene. This CDR3 comprises 14 residues. CDR1 SGHRS and CDR2 YFSETQ come from the germline V gene. Trimming left V 1 base short and J 1 base short, with 6 bases between. This CDR3 reads CASSLNPSYNEQFF. As DNA, the CDR3 is TGCGCCAGCAGCTTGAACCCGTCCTACAATGAGCAGTTCTTC.

This clone was recorded many times. Distinct nucleotide sequences in the sample also encode this CDR3. This chain links TRBV4-3 with TRBJ1-4; 10 nucleotides agree with TRBD1. Germline V lookup: CDR1 LGHNA, CDR2 YSLEER. The CDR3 has 16 residues. V lost 0 bases and J lost 8; bases outside the gene matches: 6. Here the CDR3 reads CASSQDLGTGAEKLFF. Written as DNA, the CDR3 is TGCGCCAGCAGCCAAGATCTTGGGACAGGGGCCGAAAAACTGTTTTTT.

The J gene is TRBJ2-7, the V gene TRBV11-1, with D maybe TRBD1 (6 bases). This CDR3 has 15 amino acids. Trimming pared 3 bases from V and 4 bases from J, leaving 16 bases between. Per the germline V gene, CDR1 is SGHAT and CDR2 is FQDESV (reference sequence). The CDR3 sequence: CASSLVQGERYEQYF. CDR3 DNA: TGTGCCAGCAGCTTGGTACAGGGTGAGAGGTACGAGCAGTACTTC.

The chain is built from TRBV10-3 and TRBJ1-5, with a weak D call TRBD1 (6 bases). The germline CDR1 and CDR2 sequences are ENHRY and SYGVKD. V was trimmed by 4 bases and J by 0 bases, leaving 10 bases between them. The CDR3 consists of 15 residues. The CDR3 spells CAISVTGDSNQPQHF. The CDR3 region has the DNA TGTGCCATCAGTGTGACAGGCGATAGCAATCAGCCCCAGCATTTT.

Notes on this clone: A read error may produce the germline difference seen at one junction end. The rearrangement uses TRBV18 and TRBJ1-1, with a possible D match to TRBD1 (6 bases). The CDR3 runs 12 residues. CDR1 KGHSH and CDR2 LQKENI come from the germline V gene. In nucleotides, the CDR3 is TGTGCCAGCTCCCCACCGGAGGGGGGAGCTTTCTTT. As protein: CASSPPEGGAFF. The full variable domain, with the rest looked up from reference TRBV18 and TRBJ1-1, is NAGVMQNPRHLVRRRGQEARLRCSPMKGHSHVYWYRQLPEEGLKFMVYLQKENIIDESGMPKERFSAEFPKEGPSILRIQQVVRGDSAAYFCASSPPEGGAFFGQGTRLTVV.

In the case of this clone: A read error likely explains this, since a far larger clone differs by one base. This chain joins TRBV7-7 and TRBJ2-1, with 11 bases matching TRBD2. J lost 5 bases, V lost 1 base, and 1 base had no gene match. The CDR3 runs 15 residues. Germline CDR1 reads SSHAT; CDR2 reads FNYEAQ (reference sequence). CDR3 sequence: CASSLGLAGNNEQFF. DNA for the CDR3: TGTGCCAGCAGCTTAGGACTAGCGGGAAACAATGAGCAGTTCTTC. The variable domain in full, with the rest retrieved from reference TRBV7-7 and TRBJ2-1, is GAGVSQSPRYKVTKRGQDVTLRCDPISSHATLYWYQQALGQGPEFLTYFNYEAQPDKSGLPSDRFSAERPEGSISTLTIQRTEQRDSAMYRCASSLGLAGNNEQFFGPGTRLTVL.

Note on this clone: A read error is the likely source, as a far larger clone sits one nucleotide away. The chain has TRBV4-1 and TRBJ2-4; no clear D. CDR1 is MGHRA, CDR2 YSYEKL, per germline. Trimming removed 0 bases from V and 0 bases from J, with 6 bases in between. The CDR3 contains 15 residues. The CDR3 DNA reads TGCGCCAGCAGCCAAGAATGGCTAGCCAAAAACATTCAGTACTTC. This translates into CASSQEWLAKNIQYF.

The genes are TRBV2 and TRBJ1-5; possibly TRBD1 for D (5 bases). Trimming removed 9 bases from V and 1 base from J, with 16 bases in between. CDR1 and CDR2 from the germline V gene are SNHLY and FYNNEI. This CDR3 spans 15 amino acids. CDR3 bases: TGTGCCAGTCTCGGGCCAGGGAGCAGCAATCAGCCCCAGCATTTT. As protein: CASLGPGSSNQPQHF.

J is TRBJ1-5 and V is TRBV30, with 11 bases matching TRBD1. The CDR3 has 16 amino acids. V lost 5 bases to trimming and J lost 1 base; unmatched junction nucleotides: 7. Germline loops: CDR1 GTSNPN, CDR2 SVGIG (reference sequence). CDR3 residues: CAWRIGTGGSNQPQHF. The CDR3 nucleotides are TGTGCCTGGCGAATCGGGACAGGGGGAAGCAATCAGCCCCAGCATTTT.

This chain joins TRBV7-8 and TRBJ1-1; 8 bases agree with TRBD1. Unmatched junction bases numbered 2, after V lost 1 base and J lost 1 base. Germline CDR1 and CDR2: SGHVS and FQNEAQ. The CDR3 sequence is 15 residues long. The CDR3 here is CASSLGGTGNTEAFF. The CDR3 DNA follows: TGTGCCAGCAGCTTAGGTGGGACAGGGAACACTGAAGCTTTCTTT.

The V call is TRBV11-3, the J call TRBJ1-5; D is ambiguous. The CDR3 contains 14 residues. V lost 6 bases and J lost 1, with 10 bases in between. Looked up from germline, CDR1 is SGHNT and CDR2 is YENEEA. CDR3 residues: CASSFCRSNQPQHF. Here the CDR3 DNA reads TGTGCCAGCAGTTTTTGCCGGAGCAATCAGCCCCAGCATTTT.

Here the CDR3 reads CASSIARSGANVLTF. CDR3 in DNA: TGTGCCAGCAGTATCGCCCGCTCTGGGGCCAACGTCCTGACTTTC. The V and J genes are TRBV28 and TRBJ2-6; D gene uncertain. The V end was cut by 5 bases, the J end by 0 bases, with 8 bases between. The V gene's germline CDR1 is MDHEN and CDR2 SYDVKM. The length of the CDR3 is 15 residues.

The chain couples TRBV5-4 to TRBJ2-3; TRBD2 matches 11 bases. Germline trimming cut 3 bases from V and 4 bases from J; bases unmatched to any gene: 7. CDR3 size: 16 residues. Germline V CDR1 and CDR2: SGHNT, YYREEE (reference sequence). The DNA of the CDR3 is TGTGCCAGCAGCTCGTTAGCGGGGGGGGGCCCAGATACGCAGTATTTT. This gives the protein CASSSLAGGGPDTQYF.

This clone came up once. At the DNA level, this CDR3 is encoded by other sequences in the same sample as well. The chain has TRBV7-3 and TRBJ2-7, with 10 positions matching TRBD2. The CDR3 is made up of 15 amino acids. The ends lost 3 bases at V and 0 bases at J; junction bases unmatched: 2. Germline loops: CDR1 SGHTA, CDR2 FQGTGA. CDR3 DNA sequence: TGTGCCAGCAGCTTCTCTAGCGGGAGCTCCTACGAGCAGTACTTC. Translation: CASSFSSGSSYEQYF.

The DNA for the CDR3 is TGTGCCAGCAGTGGGACAGGGGGCTTTTGGAACACTGAAGCTTTCTTT. Amino acids: CASSGTGGFWNTEAFF. The chain is built from TRBV28 and TRBJ1-1, with TRBD1 matching 12 bases. Unmatched junction bases numbered 5, after V lost 5 bases and J lost 1 base. CDR1 and CDR2 (germline): MDHEN, SYDVKM. CDR3 length: 16 residues. Using reference TRBV28 and TRBJ1-1 for the parts outside the CDR3, the full variable domain is DVKVTQSSRYLVKRTGEKVFLECVQDMDHENMFWYRQDPGLGLRLIYFSYDVKMKEKGDIPEGYSVSREKKERFSLILESASTNQTSMYLCASSGTGGFWNTEAFFGQGTRLTVV.